This T cell receptor beta chain originates from a study of CD8+CD57+ T cells in acquired aplastic anemia. The wider study: Sorting CD4+ and CD8+ cells gave DNA averaging about 3.3 ug.

General study findings and limits: Researchers report that approximately 28 CD8+ CDR3 sequences appeared in both patients and controls. Patients and controls had CD8+ Simpson's diversity values that were not significantly distinct.

For this clonotype: What it binds is unknown.

Germline V gene data show CDR1 as SGHRS and CDR2 as YFSETQ. V lost 3 bases to trimming and J lost 0 bases; unmatched junction nucleotides: 23. This CDR3 is 22 amino acids long. Genomic DNA, serving as template, underwent TCR beta VDJ and CDR3 profiling. TCRdb processed the reads anew with MiXCR; each CDR3 protein has one entry. The sample carries under 200,000 distinct CDR3 sequences, around 47% recorded once. All patients picked for sequencing had shown, by flow cytometry, an expansion of CD8+CD57+ cells. The genes are TRBV5-1 and TRBJ1-4, with 7 bases that match TRBD1. The source material was sorted CD4+, CD8+, or CD8+CD57+ T cells (not recorded which) from PBMCs. This clonotype originated in a human donor with aplastic anemia. The CDR3 reads CASSSVGRLTGTEFATNEKLFF. The CDR3, as DNA: TGCGCCAGCAGCTCGGTGGGGCGGTTAACCGGGACAGAATTTGCAACTAATGAAAAACTGTTTTTT.